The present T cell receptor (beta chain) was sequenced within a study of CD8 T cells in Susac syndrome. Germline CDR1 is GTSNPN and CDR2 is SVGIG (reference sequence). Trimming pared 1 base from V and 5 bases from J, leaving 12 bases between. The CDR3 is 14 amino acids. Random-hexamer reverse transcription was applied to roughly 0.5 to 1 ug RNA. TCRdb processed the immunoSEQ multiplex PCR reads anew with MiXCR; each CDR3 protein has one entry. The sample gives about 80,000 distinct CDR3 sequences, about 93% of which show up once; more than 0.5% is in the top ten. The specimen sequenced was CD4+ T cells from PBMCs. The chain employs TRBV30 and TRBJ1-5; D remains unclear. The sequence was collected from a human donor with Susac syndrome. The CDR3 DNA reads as TGTGCCTGGAGTGCAAGCCTTGGGGATCAGCCCCAGCATTTT. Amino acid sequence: CAWSASLGDQPQHF.